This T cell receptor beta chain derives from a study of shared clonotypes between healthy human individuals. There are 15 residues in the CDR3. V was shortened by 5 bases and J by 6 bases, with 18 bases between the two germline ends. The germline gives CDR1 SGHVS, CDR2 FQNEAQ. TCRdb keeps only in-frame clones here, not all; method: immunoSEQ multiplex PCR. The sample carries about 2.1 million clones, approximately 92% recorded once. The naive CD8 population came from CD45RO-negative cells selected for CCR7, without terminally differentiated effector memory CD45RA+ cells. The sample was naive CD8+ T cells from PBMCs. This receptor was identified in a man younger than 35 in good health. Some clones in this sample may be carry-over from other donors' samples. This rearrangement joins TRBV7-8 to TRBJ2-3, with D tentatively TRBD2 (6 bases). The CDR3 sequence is CASSPIRPGRDTQYF. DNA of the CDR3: TGTGCCAGCAGCCCAATCCGTCCAGGGAGGGATACGCAGTATTTT.